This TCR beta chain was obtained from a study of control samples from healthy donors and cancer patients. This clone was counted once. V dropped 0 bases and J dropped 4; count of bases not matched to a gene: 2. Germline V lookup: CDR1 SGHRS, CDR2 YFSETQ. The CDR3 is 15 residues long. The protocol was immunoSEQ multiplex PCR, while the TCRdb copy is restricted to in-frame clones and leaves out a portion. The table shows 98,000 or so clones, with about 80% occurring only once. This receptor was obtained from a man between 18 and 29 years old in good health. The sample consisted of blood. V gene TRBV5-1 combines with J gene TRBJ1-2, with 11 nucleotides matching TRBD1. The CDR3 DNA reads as TGCGCCAGCAGCTTGGAGGACAGGGGGCTCTATGGCTACACCTTC. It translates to CASSLEDRGLYGYTF.